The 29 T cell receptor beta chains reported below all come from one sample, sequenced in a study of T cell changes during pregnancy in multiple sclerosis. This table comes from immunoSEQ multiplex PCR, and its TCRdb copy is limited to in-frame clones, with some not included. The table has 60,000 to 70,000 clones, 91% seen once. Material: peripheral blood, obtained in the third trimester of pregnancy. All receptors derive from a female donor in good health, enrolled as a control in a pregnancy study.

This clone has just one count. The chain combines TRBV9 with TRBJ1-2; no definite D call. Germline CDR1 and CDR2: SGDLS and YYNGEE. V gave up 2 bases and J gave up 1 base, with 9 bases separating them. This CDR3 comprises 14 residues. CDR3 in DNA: TGTGCCAGCAGCGTTCTAGCAGATAACTATGGCTACACCTTC. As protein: CASSVLADNYGYTF.

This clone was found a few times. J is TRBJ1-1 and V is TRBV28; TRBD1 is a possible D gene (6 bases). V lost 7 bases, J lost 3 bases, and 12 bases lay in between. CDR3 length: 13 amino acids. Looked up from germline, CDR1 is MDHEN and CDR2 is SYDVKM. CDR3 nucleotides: TGTGCCAGCACATACAGGGTTTACACTGAAGCTTTCTTT. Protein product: CASTYRVYTEAFF. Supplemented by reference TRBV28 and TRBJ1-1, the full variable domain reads DVKVTQSSRYLVKRTGEKVFLECVQDMDHENMFWYRQDPGLGLRLIYFSYDVKMKEKGDIPEGYSVSREKKERFSLILESASTNQTSMYLCASTYRVYTEAFFGQGTRLTVV.

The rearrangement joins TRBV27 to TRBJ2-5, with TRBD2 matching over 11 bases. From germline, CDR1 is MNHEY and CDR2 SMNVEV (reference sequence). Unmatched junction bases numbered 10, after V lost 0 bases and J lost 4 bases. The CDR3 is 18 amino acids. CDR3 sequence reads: CASSLSPFSGGAGETQYF. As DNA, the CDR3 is TGTGCCAGCAGTTTATCACCCTTTAGCGGGGGGGCCGGAGAGACCCAGTACTTC.

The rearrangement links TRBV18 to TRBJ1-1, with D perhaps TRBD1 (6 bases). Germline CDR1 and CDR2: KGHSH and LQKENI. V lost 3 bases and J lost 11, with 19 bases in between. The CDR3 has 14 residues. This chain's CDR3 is CASSPSRDTDVAFF. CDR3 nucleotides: TGTGCCAGCTCACCTTCCAGGGACACCGATGTTGCTTTCTTT.

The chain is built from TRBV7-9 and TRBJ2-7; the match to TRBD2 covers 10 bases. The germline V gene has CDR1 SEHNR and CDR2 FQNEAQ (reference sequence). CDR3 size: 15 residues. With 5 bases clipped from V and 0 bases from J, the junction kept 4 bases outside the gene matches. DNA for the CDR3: TGTGCCAGCAGCGCACGACTAGCGGGCTCCTACGAGCAGTACTTC. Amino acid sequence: CASSARLAGSYEQYF.

Written as DNA, the CDR3 is TGCGCCAGCAGCATAAACAGGGACACAGATACGCAGTATTTT. Its protein is CASSINRDTDTQYF. The chain employs TRBV5-1 and TRBJ2-3; D perhaps matches TRBD1 (6 bases). Trimming left V 4 bases short and J 2 bases short, with 11 bases between. The germline V gene encodes CDR1 SGHRS and CDR2 YFSETQ. This CDR3 is 14 amino acids long.

This CDR3 is CASSQDGWQVSYEQYF. The CDR3 region has the DNA TGTGCCAGCAGCCAAGATGGGTGGCAGGTCTCCTACGAGCAGTACTTC. This chain links TRBV14 with TRBJ2-7; D is unclear. Germline V lookup: CDR1 SGHDN, CDR2 FVKESK. This CDR3 contains 16 residues. The V gene lost 0 bases and the J gene lost 0 bases, with 12 bases spanning the gap. Full variable domain (remainder filled in from reference TRBV14 and TRBJ2-7): EAGVTQFPSHSVIEKGQTVTLRCDPISGHDNLYWYRRVMGKEIKFLLHFVKESKQDESGMPNNRFLAERTGGTYSTLKVQPAELEDSGVYFCASSQDGWQVSYEQYFGPGTRLTVT.

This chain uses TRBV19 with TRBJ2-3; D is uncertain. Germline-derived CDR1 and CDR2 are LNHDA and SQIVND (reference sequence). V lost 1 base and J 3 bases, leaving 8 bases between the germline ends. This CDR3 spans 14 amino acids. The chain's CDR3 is CASSIVWRTDTQYF. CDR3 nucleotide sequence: TGTGCCAGTAGTATAGTCTGGAGAACAGATACGCAGTATTTT.

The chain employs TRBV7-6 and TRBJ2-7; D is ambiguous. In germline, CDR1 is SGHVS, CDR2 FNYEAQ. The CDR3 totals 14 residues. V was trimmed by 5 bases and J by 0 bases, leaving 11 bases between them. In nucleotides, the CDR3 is TGTGCCAGCAGCCCTTTCGGTACCTCCTACGAGCAGTACTTC. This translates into CASSPFGTSYEQYF. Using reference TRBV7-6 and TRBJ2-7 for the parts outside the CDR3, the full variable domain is GAGVSQSPRYKVTKRGQDVALRCDPISGHVSLYWYRQALGQGPEFLTYFNYEAQQDKSGLPNDRFSAERPEGSISTLTIQRTEQRDSAMYRCASSPFGTSYEQYFGPGTRLTVT.

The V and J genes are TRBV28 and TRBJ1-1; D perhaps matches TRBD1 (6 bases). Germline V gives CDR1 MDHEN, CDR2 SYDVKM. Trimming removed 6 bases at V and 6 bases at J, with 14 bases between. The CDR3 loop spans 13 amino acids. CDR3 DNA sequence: TGTGCCAGCAGCCAGTCCACAGGGCCTGAAGCTTTCTTT. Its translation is CASSQSTGPEAFF. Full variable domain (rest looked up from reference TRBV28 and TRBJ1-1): DVKVTQSSRYLVKRTGEKVFLECVQDMDHENMFWYRQDPGLGLRLIYFSYDVKMKEKGDIPEGYSVSREKKERFSLILESASTNQTSMYLCASSQSTGPEAFFGQGTRLTVV.

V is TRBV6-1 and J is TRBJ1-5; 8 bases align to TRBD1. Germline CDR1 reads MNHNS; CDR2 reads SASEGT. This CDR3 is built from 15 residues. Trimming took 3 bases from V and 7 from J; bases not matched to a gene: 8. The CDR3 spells CASSDDGQGGQPQHF. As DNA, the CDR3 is TGTGCCAGCAGTGACGATGGACAGGGTGGCCAGCCCCAGCATTTT.

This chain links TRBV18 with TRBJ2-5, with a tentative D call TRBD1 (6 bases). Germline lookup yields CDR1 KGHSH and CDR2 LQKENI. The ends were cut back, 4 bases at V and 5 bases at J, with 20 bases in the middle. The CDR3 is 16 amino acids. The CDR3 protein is CASSRGSTGSGETQYF. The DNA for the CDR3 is TGTGCCAGCTCACGCGGATCTACAGGGTCGGGTGAGACCCAGTACTTC. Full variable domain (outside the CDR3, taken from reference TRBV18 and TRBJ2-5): NAGVMQNPRHLVRRRGQEARLRCSPMKGHSHVYWYRQLPEEGLKFMVYLQKENIIDESGMPKERFSAEFPKEGPSILRIQQVVRGDSAAYFCASSRGSTGSGETQYFGPGTRLLVL.

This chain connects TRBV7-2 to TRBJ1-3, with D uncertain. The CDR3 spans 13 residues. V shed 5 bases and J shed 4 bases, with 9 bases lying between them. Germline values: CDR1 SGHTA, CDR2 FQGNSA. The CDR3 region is CASSTSRGNTIYF. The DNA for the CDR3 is TGTGCCAGCAGCACCTCTCGGGGAAACACCATATATTTT.

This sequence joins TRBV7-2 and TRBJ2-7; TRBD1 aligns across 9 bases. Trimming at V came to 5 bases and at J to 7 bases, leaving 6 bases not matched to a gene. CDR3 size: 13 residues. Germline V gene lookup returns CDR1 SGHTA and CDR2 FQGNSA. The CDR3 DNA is TGTGCCAGCAGCGCGGACAGGGGAAGAGAGCAGTACTTC. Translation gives CASSADRGREQYF.

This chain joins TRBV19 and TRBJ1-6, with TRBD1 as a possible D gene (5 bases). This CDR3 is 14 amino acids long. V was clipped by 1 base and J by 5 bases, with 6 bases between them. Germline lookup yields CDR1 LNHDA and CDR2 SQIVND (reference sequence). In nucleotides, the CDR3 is TGTGCCAGTAGTATAGGGGGGGATAATTCACCCCTCCACTTT. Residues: CASSIGGDNSPLHF.

CDR3 DNA sequence: TGTGCCAGCAACAGGGATCGTACTTTATATTTTGAGGAGCAGTACTTC. It encodes CASNRDRTLYFEEQYF. J is TRBJ2-7 and V is TRBV6-4; possibly TRBD1 for D (6 bases). V was trimmed by 7 bases and J by 7 bases, leaving 26 bases between them. Germline assignment: CDR1 MRHNA and CDR2 SNTAGT. CDR3 length: 16 amino acids.

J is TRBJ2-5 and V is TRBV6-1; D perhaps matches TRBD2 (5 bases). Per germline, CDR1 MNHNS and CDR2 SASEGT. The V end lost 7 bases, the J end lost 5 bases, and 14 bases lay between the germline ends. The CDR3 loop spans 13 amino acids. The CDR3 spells CASTEVRVETQYF. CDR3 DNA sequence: TGTGCCAGCACCGAAGTGCGGGTCGAGACCCAGTACTTC.

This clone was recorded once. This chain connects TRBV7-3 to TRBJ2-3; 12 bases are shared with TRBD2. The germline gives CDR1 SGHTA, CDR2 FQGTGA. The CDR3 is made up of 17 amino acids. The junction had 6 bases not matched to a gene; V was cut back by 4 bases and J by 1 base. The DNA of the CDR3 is TGTGCCAGCAGCTCAAGACTAGCGGGGGATCGCACAGATACGCAGTATTTT. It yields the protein CASSSRLAGDRTDTQYF.

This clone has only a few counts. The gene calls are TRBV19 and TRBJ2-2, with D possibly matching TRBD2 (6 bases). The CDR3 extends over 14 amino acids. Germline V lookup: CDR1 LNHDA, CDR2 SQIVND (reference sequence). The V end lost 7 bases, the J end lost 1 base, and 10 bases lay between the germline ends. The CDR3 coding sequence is TGTGCCAGTAATTCGCGGGGGAACACCGGGGAGCTGTTTTTT. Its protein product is CASNSRGNTGELFF.

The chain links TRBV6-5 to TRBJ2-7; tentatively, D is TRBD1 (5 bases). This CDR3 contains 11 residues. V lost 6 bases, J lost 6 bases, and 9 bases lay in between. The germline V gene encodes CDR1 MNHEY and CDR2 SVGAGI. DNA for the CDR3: TGTGCCAGCAGCCCAGGGTCCGAGCAGTACTTC. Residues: CASSPGSEQYF.

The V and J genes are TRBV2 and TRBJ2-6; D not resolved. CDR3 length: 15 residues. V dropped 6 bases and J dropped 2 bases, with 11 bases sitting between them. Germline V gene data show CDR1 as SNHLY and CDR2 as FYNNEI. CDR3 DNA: TGTGCCAGCAGCCCCTCGCAGGCTGGGGCCAACGTCCTGACTTTC. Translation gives CASSPSQAGANVLTF.

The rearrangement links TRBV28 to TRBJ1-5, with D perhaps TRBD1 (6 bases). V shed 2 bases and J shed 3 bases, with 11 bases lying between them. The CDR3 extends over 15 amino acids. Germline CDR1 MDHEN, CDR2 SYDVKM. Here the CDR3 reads CASSLRRGLNQPQHF. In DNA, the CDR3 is TGTGCCAGCAGTTTACGCAGGGGCCTCAATCAGCCCCAGCATTTT.

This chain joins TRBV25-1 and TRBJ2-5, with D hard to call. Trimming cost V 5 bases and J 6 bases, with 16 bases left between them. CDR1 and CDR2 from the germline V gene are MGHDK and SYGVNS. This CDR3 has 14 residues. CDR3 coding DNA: TGTGCCAGCAGTCCCTTGGAGCCGGTACAGACCCAGTACTTC. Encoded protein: CASSPLEPVQTQYF.

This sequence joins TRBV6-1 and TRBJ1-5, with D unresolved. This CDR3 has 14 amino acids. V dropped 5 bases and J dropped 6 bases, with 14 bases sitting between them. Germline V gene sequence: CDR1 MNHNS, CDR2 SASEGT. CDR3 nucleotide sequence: TGTGCCAGCAGTCCAATGGGCCATAGTCAGCCCCAGCATTTT. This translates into CASSPMGHSQPQHF.

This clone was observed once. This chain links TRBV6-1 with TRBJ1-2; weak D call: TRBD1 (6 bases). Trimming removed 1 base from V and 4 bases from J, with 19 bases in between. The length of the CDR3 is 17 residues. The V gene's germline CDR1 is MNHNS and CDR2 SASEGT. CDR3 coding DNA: TGTGCCAGCAGTGAAGGGGACATCCGGCACCCACTCTATGGCTACACCTTC. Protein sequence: CASSEGDIRHPLYGYTF.

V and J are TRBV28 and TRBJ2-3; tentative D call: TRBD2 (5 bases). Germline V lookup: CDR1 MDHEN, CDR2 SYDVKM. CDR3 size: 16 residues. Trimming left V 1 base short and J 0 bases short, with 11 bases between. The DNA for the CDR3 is TGTGCCAGCAGTTTATTAGCGCTGACTAGCACAGATACGCAGTATTTT. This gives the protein CASSLLALTSTDTQYF.

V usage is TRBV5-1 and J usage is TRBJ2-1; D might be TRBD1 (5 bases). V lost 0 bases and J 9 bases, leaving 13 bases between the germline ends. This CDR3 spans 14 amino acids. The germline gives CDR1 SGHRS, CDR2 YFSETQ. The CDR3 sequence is CASSLGGSQGEQFF. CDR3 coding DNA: TGCGCCAGCAGCTTGGGGGGAAGCCAGGGTGAGCAGTTCTTC.

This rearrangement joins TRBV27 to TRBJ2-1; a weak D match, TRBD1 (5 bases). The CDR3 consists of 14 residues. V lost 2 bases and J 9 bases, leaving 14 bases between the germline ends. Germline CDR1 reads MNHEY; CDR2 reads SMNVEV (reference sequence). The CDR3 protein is CASSLSPGRGEQFF. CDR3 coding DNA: TGTGCCAGCAGTTTAAGCCCAGGGCGTGGTGAGCAGTTCTTC.

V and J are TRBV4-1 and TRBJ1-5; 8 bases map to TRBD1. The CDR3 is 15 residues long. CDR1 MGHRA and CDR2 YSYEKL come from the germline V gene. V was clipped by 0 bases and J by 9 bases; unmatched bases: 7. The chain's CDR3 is CASSQEDRALGPQHF. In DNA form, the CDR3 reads TGCGCCAGCAGCCAAGAGGACAGGGCCTTGGGGCCCCAGCATTTT.